The rows below give T cell receptor beta chains drawn from one sample of a study of T-cell reconstitution after alpha-beta-depleted transplantation in children. TCRdb passed the PCR reads through MiXCR, listing each CDR3 protein once. In the table there are about 980,000 distinct CDR3 sequences, 25% to 35% of which are singletons. The source was PBMCs, mostly from graft donor cells, collected 360 days after TCRalphabeta/CD19-depleted stem cell transplant. The receptors were sampled from a boy younger than two who had a stem cell transplant for SCID, so the T cells may come from the graft donor. Both conserved end residues are part of each CDR3. D genes are given only for firm matches. The listing skips clone size in some rows; elsewhere it reads once, few, many or a size class.

v_call	j_call	clone_size	d_call	cdr3_nt	cdr3_aa
TRBV7-2	TRBJ2-3	NA	TRBD2	TGTGCCAGCAGCGCCCACTGGGCGGGGGGCACAGATACGCAGTATTTT	CASSAHWAGGTDTQYF
TRBV6-1	TRBJ2-7	few	TRBD2	TGTGCCAGCAGTGCGACCGGGACTAGCGAGGCCTACGAGCAGTACTTC	CASSATGTSEAYEQYF
TRBV6-2/TRBV6-3	TRBJ2-1	few	TRBD1	TGTGCCAGCAGTTACTTGGGACAGGGCTACAATGAGCAGTTCTTC	CASSYLGQGYNEQFF
TRBV7-8	TRBJ2-1	NA	TRBD2	TGTGCCAGCAGCCCGGGACTAGAGGCCTACAATGAGCAGTTCTTC	CASSPGLEAYNEQFF
TRBV12-3/TRBV12-4	TRBJ1-1	few	TRBD1	TGTGCCAGCAGACCCGGGACAGGGCGATTGGACACTGAAGCTTTCTTT	CASRPGTGRLDTEAFF
TRBV5-1	TRBJ2-6	once	TRBD2	TGCGCCAGCAGCAGGGATGGTAGCGGGGGCTCTGGGGCCAACGTCCTGACTTTC	CASSRDGSGGSGANVLTF
TRBV28	TRBJ2-3	NA	TRBD2	TGTGCCAGCAGGACATTAGCGGGGTTTGGCACAGATACGCAGTATTTT	CASRTLAGFGTDTQYF
TRBV20-1	TRBJ2-3	NA	TRBD2	TGCAGTGCTAGTTCTAGCGGGGGTGCCTTTGGCACAGATACGCAGTATTTT	CSASSSGGAFGTDTQYF
TRBV28	TRBJ2-4	NA	NA	TGTGCCAGCAGTCGCAGGGGTGAGGGCAAAAACATTCAGTACTTC	CASSRRGEGKNIQYF
TRBV11-2	TRBJ2-3	NA	NA	TGTGCCAGCAGCCCCAAAAGCGGGTCTAGCACAGATACGCAGTATTTT	CASSPKSGSSTDTQYF